This T cell receptor (beta chain) was obtained from a study of cytomegalovirus exposure and HLA in healthy donors. Study in general: Unique TCRs numbering around 80 million, obtained from HLA-typed donors, made up an early data release.

On this clone: Its antigen is unknown.

Trimming at V came to 3 bases and at J to 5 bases, leaving 10 bases not matched to a gene. CDR1 SGHKS and CDR2 YYEKEE come from the germline V gene (reference sequence). This CDR3 comprises 16 residues. PCR primers comprised 60 Vbeta and 13 Jbeta primers. Profiled with immunoSEQ multiplex PCR; TCRdb holds only in-frame clones, not every one. The data show about 180,000 clones, around 80% seen once. Study-wide results and limits: Later on, a genetic analysis was performed. It linked a missense variant in DCLRE1C with V- and J-gene trimming of TCR beta.

This clonotype was obtained from a woman aged 25 to 39 in good health and CMV-seropositive. The gene calls are TRBV5-5 and TRBJ1-4; 7 positions match TRBD1. The specimen sequenced was PBMCs. The CDR3 nucleotides read TGTGCCAGCAGCTCTTATTCGGGACAGAGCAATGAAAAACTGTTTTTT. It is translated as CASSSYSGQSNEKLFF.